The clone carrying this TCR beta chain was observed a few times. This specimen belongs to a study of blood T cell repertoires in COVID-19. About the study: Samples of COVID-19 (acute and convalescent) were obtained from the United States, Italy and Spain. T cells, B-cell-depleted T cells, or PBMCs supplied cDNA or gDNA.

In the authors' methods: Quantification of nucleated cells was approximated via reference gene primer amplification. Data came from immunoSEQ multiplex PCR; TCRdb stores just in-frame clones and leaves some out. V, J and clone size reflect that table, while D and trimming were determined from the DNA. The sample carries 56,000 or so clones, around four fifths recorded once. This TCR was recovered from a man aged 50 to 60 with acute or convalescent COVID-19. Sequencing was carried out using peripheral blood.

DNA for the CDR3: TGTGCCAGCAGACACCGGAGGCTCGGTGGCTACACCTTC. As protein: CASRHRRLGGYTF. The chain is built from TRBV12-3 or TRBV12-4 and TRBJ1-2; D gene unclear. V lost 6 bases and J 7 bases, leaving 15 bases between the germline ends. This CDR3 has 13 amino acids.